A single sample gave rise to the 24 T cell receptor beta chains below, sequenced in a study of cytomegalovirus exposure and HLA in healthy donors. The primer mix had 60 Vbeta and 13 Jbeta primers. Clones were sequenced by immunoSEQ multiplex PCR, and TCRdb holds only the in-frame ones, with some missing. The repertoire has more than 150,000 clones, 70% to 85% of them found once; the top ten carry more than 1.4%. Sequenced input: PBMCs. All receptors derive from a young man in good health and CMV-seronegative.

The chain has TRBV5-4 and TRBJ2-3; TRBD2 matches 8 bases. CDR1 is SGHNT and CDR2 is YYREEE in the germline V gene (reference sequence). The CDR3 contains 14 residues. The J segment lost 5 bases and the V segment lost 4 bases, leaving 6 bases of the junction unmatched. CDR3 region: CASSQSGRRDTQYF. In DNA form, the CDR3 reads TGTGCCAGCAGCCAGAGCGGGAGAAGAGATACGCAGTATTTT.

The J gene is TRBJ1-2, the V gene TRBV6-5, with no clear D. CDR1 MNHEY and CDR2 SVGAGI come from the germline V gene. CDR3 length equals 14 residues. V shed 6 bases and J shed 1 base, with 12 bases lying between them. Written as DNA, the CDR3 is TGTGCCAGCAGCCGACCTCAGGTTAACTATGGCTACACCTTC. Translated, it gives CASSRPQVNYGYTF.

CDR3 residues: CASRIRASRASTDTQYF. As DNA, the CDR3 is TGTGCCAGCAGAATCCGCGCAAGCCGCGCTAGCACAGATACGCAGTATTTT. J is TRBJ2-3 and V is TRBV27; D remains ambiguous. Germline assignment: CDR1 MNHEY and CDR2 SMNVEV (reference sequence). Trimming removed 6 bases from V and 0 bases from J, with 19 bases in between. The CDR3 runs to 17 residues.

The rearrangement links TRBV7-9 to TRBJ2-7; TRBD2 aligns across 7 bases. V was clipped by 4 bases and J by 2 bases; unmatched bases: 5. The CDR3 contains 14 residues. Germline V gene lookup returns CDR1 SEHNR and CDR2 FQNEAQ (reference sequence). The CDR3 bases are TGTGCCAGCAGCTCAACTAGCGAAACCTACGAGCAGTACTTC. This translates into CASSSTSETYEQYF.

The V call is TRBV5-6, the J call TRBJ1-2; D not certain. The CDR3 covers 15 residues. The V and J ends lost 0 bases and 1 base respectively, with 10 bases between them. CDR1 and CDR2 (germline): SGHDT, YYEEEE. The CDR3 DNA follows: TGTGCCAGCAGCTTGGCACAGCGGAATAACTATGGCTACACCTTC. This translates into CASSLAQRNNYGYTF.

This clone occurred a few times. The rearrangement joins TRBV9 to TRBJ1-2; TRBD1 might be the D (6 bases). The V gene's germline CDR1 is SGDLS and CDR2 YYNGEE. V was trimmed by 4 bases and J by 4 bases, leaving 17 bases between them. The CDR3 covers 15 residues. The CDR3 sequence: CASSWTDRTGYGYTF. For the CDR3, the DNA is TGTGCCAGCAGCTGGACAGATAGGACGGGCTATGGCTACACCTTC.

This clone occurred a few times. The CDR3 loop reads CATSRKIPQGQRAYNEQFF. CDR3 coding DNA: TGTGCCACCAGCAGAAAAATTCCCCAAGGGCAGAGGGCCTACAATGAGCAGTTCTTC. This chain joins TRBV15 and TRBJ2-1; maybe TRBD2 (5 bases). Germline-derived CDR1 and CDR2 are LNHNV and YYDKDF (reference sequence). With 2 bases removed from V and 2 bases from J, the gap between germline ends came to 22 bases. The CDR3 has 19 residues.

For the CDR3, the DNA is TGTGCCAGCAGTCGACAAGCCTACGAGCAGTACTTC. This codes for CASSRQAYEQYF. The genes are TRBV6-1 and TRBJ2-7; D remains unclear. Germline CDR1 MNHNS, CDR2 SASEGT. Trimming cost V 5 bases and J 2 bases, with 7 bases left between them. The CDR3 extends over 12 amino acids.

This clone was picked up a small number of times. The CDR3 spells CASSLGDSRNTEAFF. The CDR3 DNA sequence: TGCGCCAGCAGCTTGGGCGACAGCCGAAACACTGAAGCTTTCTTT. The V gene is TRBV5-1, the J gene TRBJ1-1; tentatively, D is TRBD1 (5 bases). Deletions cut 0 bases from V and 2 bases from J, with 11 bases between. Germline V gene lookup returns CDR1 SGHRS and CDR2 YFSETQ. CDR3 size: 15 residues.

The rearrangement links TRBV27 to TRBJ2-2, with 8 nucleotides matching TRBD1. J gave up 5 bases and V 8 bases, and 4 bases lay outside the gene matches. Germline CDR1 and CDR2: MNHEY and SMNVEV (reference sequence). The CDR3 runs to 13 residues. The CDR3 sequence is CASGRQGTGELFF. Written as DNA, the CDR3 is TGTGCCAGCGGCCGACAGGGGACCGGGGAGCTGTTTTTT.

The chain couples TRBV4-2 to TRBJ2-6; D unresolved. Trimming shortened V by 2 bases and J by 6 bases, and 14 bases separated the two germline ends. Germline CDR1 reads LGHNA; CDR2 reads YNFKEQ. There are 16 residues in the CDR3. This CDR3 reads CASSQPISGKANVLTF. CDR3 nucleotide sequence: TGTGCCAGCAGCCAACCTATCTCAGGCAAGGCCAACGTCCTGACTTTC.

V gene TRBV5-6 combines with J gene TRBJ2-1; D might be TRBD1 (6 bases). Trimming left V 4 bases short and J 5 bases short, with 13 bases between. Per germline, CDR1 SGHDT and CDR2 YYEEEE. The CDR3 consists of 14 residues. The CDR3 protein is CASSVQGWDNEQFF. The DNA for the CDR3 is TGTGCCAGCAGCGTACAGGGATGGGACAATGAGCAGTTCTTC.

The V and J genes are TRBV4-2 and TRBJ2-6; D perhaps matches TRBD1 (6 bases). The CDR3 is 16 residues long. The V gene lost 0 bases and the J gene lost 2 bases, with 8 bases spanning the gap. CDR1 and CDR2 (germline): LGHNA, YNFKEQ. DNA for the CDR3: TGTGCCAGCAGCCAAGATGCAGGGGCTGGGGCCAACGTCCTGACTTTC. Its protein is CASSQDAGAGANVLTF.

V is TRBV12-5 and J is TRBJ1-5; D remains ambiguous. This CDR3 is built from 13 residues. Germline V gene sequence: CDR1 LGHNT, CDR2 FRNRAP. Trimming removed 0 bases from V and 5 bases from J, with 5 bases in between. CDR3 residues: CASGLVPDQPQHF. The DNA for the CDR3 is TGTGCTAGTGGTTTGGTGCCAGATCAGCCCCAGCATTTT.

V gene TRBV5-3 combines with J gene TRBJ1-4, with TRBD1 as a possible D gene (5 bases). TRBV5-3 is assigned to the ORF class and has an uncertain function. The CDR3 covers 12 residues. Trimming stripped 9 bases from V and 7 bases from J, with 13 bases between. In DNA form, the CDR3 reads TGTGCCAAGCCCGGGGGATGTGAAAAACTGTTTTTT. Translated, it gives CAKPGGCEKLFF.

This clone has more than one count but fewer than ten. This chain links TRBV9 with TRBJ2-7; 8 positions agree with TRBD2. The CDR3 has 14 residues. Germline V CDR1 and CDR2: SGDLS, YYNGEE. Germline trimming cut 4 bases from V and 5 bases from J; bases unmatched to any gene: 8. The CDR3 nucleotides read TGTGCCAGCAGCACCAGACTAGCGCCCGACGAGCAGTACTTC. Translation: CASSTRLAPDEQYF.

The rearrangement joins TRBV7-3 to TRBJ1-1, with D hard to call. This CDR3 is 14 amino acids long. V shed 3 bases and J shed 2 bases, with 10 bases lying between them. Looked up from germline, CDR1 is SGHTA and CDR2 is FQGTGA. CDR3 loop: CASSFGSGNTEAFF. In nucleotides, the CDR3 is TGTGCCAGCAGCTTCGGGTCGGGTAACACTGAAGCTTTCTTT. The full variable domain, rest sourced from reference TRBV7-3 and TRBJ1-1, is GAGVSQTPSNKVTEKGKYVELRCDPISGHTALYWYRQSLGQGPEFLIYFQGTGAADDSGLPNDRFFAVRPEGSVSTLKIQRTERGDSAVYLCASSFGSGNTEAFFGQGTRLTVV.

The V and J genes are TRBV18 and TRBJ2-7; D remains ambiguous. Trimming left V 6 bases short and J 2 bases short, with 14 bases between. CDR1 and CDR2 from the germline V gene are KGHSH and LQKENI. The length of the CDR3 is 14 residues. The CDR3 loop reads CASSPSKPPYEQYF. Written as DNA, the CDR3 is TGTGCCAGCTCCCCGTCCAAGCCCCCCTACGAGCAGTACTTC.

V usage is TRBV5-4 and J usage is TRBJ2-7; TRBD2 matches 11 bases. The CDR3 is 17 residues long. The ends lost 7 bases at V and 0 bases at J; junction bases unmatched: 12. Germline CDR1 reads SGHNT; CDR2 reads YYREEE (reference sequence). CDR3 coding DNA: TGTGCCAGCGAGCTAGCGGGGGGTCATACAAGCTCCTACGAGCAGTACTTC. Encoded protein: CASELAGGHTSSYEQYF. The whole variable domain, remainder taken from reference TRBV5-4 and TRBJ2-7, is ETGVTQSPTHLIKTRGQQVTLRCSSQSGHNTVSWYQQALGQGPQFIFQYYREEENGRGNFPPRFSGLQFPNYSSELNVNALELDDSALYLCASELAGGHTSSYEQYFGPGTRLTVT.

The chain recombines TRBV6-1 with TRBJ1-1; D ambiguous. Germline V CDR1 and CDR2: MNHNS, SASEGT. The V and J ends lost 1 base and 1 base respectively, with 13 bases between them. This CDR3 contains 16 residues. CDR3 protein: CASSEVRGGWNTEAFF. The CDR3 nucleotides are TGTGCCAGCAGTGAAGTTCGTGGCGGATGGAACACTGAAGCTTTCTTT.

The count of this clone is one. The CDR3 reads CASSEPGQGWETQYF. The CDR3 DNA follows: TGTGCCAGCAGTGAACCCGGACAGGGCTGGGAGACCCAGTACTTC. The V call is TRBV25-1, the J call TRBJ2-5, with 8 bases fitting TRBD1. This CDR3 has 15 residues. Per the germline V gene, CDR1 is MGHDK and CDR2 is SYGVNS. The junction had 7 bases not matched to a gene; V was cut back by 2 bases and J by 5 bases. The full variable domain, rest sourced from reference TRBV25-1 and TRBJ2-5, is EADIYQTPRYLVIGTGKKITLECSQTMGHDKMYWYQQDPGMELHLIHYSYGVNSTEKGDLSSESTVSRIRTEHFPLTLESARPSHTSQYLCASSEPGQGWETQYFGPGTRLLVL.

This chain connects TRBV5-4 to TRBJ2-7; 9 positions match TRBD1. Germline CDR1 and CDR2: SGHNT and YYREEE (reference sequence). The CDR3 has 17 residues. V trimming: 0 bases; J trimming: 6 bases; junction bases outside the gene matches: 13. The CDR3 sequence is CASSLGLRDRDPGEQYF. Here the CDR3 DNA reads TGTGCCAGCAGCTTGGGCCTACGGGACAGGGACCCTGGCGAGCAGTACTTC.

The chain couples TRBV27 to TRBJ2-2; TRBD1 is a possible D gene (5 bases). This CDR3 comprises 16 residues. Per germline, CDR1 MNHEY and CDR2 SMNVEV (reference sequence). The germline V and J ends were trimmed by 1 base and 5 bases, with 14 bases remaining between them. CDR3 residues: CASSLLTPQGTGELFF. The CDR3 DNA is TGTGCCAGCAGTTTATTAACCCCTCAGGGAACCGGGGAGCTGTTTTTT.

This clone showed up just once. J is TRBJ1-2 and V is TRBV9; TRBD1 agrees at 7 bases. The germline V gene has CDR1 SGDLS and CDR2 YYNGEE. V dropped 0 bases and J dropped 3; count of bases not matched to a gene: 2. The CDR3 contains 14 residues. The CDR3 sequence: CASSVGDSDYGYTF. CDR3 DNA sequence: TGTGCCAGCAGCGTAGGGGACAGCGACTATGGCTACACCTTC.